Listed below are T cell receptor beta chains from one sample, sequenced in a study of long-term antiretroviral therapy in people with HIV. TCRdb's copy holds only in-frame clones and misses some; the assay was immunoSEQ multiplex PCR. The sample includes more than 30,000 clones, around four fifths of them seen just once. The specimen comprised unsorted PBMCs, sampled 0.4 years before starting antiretroviral therapy. All receptors come from a man younger than 35 with HIV. Each CDR3 is given with its conserved first and last residue. D genes are given only for firm matches. For some rows the clone size is stated as once, few or many, or as a class when expanded; others skip it.

-	TRBV4-3	-	TRBJ2-3	TGCGCCAGCAGCCAAGAGGTAAAACCCACAGATACGCAGTATTTT	CASSQEVKPTDTQYF
-	TRBV11-2	-	TRBJ1-2	TGTGCCAGCAGCTTAAATCGAGGCCCGGGAGGCTACACCTTC	CASSLNRGPGGYTF
-	TRBV9	-	TRBJ1-2	TGTGCCAGCAGCGTAGACGGGGGGGCTTCCTATGGCTACACCTTC	CASSVDGGASYGYTF
-	TRBV7-2	TRBD2	TRBJ2-1	TGTGCCAGCAGCCTCGGGGCTAGCGGGAGTTACTCCTACAATGAGCAGTTCTTC	CASSLGASGSYSYNEQFF
few	TRBV19	-	TRBJ2-4	TGTGCCAGTAGTATAGGGGGCAGACAAAACATTCAGTACTTC	CASSIGGRQNIQYF
-	TRBV30	-	TRBJ1-1	TGTGCCTGGAGTGTACTGGGGGCCACTGAAGCTTTCTTT	CAWSVLGATEAFF
-	TRBV19	TRBD1	TRBJ2-7	TGTGCCAGTAGTTTACAGGGGGCTTTGTCCTACGAGCAGTACTTC	CASSLQGALSYEQYF
-	TRBV7-6	-	TRBJ2-7	TGTGCCAGCAGCTGGACGAGCTCCTACGAGCAGTACTTC	CASSWTSSYEQYF
-	TRBV4-1	-	TRBJ1-5	TGCGCCAGCAGCCAATTGGGTGCCGGGGGGCCCCAGCATTTT	CASSQLGAGGPQHF
-	TRBV5-1	-	TRBJ2-1	TGCGCCACCAATCGGGGGTCTTACAATGAGCAGTTCTTC	CATNRGSYNEQFF
-	TRBV7-2	-	TRBJ1-2	TGTGCCAGCAGCCCTCAGTCGGGGGGCCTTGGCTACACCTTC	CASSPQSGGLGYTF
-	TRBV5-6	-	TRBJ1-6	TGTGCCAGCAGCTTCTTAGGGGTGCGGAATTCACCCCTCCACTTT	CASSFLGVRNSPLHF
-	TRBV29-1	TRBD2	TRBJ2-7	TGCAGCGCATCGCTAGCGGGTCCCTACGAGCAGTACTTC	CSASLAGPYEQYF
-	TRBV13	-	TRBJ2-1	TGTGCCAGCAGCCCCCCCTCGTCCGATGAGCAGTTCTTC	CASSPPSSDEQFF
-	TRBV18	TRBD1	TRBJ2-3	TGTGCCAGCTCACCCGGGACAGGGGTCACAGATACGCAGTATTTT	CASSPGTGVTDTQYF
-	TRBV14	-	TRBJ2-5	TGTGCCAGCAGCCAAGGGGTTTCGAGGCCGTACCAAGAGACCCAGTACTTC	CASSQGVSRPYQETQYF
-	TRBV19	-	TRBJ1-6	TGTGCCAGTAGTATCGGGAATTCACCCCTCCACTTT	CASSIGNSPLHF
-	TRBV18	-	TRBJ2-7	TGTGCCAGCTCACAAGAACCTCCTTACGAGCAGTACTTC	CASSQEPPYEQYF
-	TRBV7-3	-	TRBJ2-2	TGTGCCAGCAGCTTATTGACCAACACCGGGGAGCTGTTTTTT	CASSLLTNTGELFF
-	TRBV30	-	TRBJ2-3	TGTGCCTGGGTTACGACAGATACGCAGTATTTT	CAWVTTDTQYF
-	TRBV19	-	TRBJ2-1	TGTGCCAGTAGTATAGGCCATCCCTACAATGAGCAGTTCTTC	CASSIGHPYNEQFF
-	TRBV7-2	-	TRBJ2-3	TGTGCCAGCAGCGGAGTTTGGGGCACAGATACGCAGTATTTT	CASSGVWGTDTQYF
few	TRBV2	-	TRBJ1-2	TGTGCCAGCAGCTACCTCCTGTCGTGGCTGGCTAACTATGGCTACACCTTC	CASSYLLSWLANYGYTF
-	TRBV5-8	TRBD1	TRBJ1-2	TGTGCCAGCAGCTTGGGATACAGGGGGGCCTATGGCTACACCTTC	CASSLGYRGAYGYTF
-	TRBV7-2	-	TRBJ2-7	TGTGCCAGCAGCTTATCTCCGGGAACCTACGAGCAGTACTTC	CASSLSPGTYEQYF
-	TRBV18	-	TRBJ1-2	TGTGCCAGCTCACCACAGGACAGCCTTAACTATGGCTACACCTTC	CASSPQDSLNYGYTF
few	TRBV7-9	TRBD1	TRBJ1-5	TGTGCCAGCAGCTTGACAGGGAATCAGCCCCAGCATTTT	CASSLTGNQPQHF
-	TRBV29-1	TRBD2	TRBJ2-3	TGCAGCGTTGATCGGGGAGGGGGCACAGATACGCAGTATTTT	CSVDRGGGTDTQYF
-	TRBV4-2	TRBD2	TRBJ2-5	TGTGCCAGCAGCCAATTCCAAGCGGGAGGGGAGACCCAGTACTTC	CASSQFQAGGETQYF
-	TRBV7-2	-	TRBJ2-5	TGTGCCAGCAGCCCCGACAGTGGCGAGACCCAGTACTTC	CASSPDSGETQYF
-	TRBV27	TRBD2	TRBJ2-3	TGTGCCAGCAGTTCCGTCCAACTAGACACGGGACTAGCGGGAGGTCTCACAGATACGCAGTATTTT	CASSSVQLDTGLAGGLTDTQYF
once	TRBV5-4	-	TRBJ2-7	TGTGCCAGCACTGGGGGTCCTTCCTACGAGCAGTACTTC	CASTGGPSYEQYF
once	TRBV7-8	TRBD2	TRBJ2-2	TGTGCCAGCAGCCCTAGCGGGAGTAGCCGGTTCGGCACCGGGGAGCTGTTTTTT	CASSPSGSSRFGTGELFF
once	TRBV18	TRBD1	TRBJ2-1	TGTGCCAGCTCCCCCGGGACAGGGGGCAATGAGCAGTTCTTC	CASSPGTGGNEQFF
-	TRBV9	-	TRBJ2-1	TGTGCCAGCAGCGTAGAGGGAGGGGGACAGCCCTACAATGAGCAGTTCTTC	CASSVEGGGQPYNEQFF
-	TRBV6-5	-	TRBJ2-4	TGTGCCAGCAGTTACACAGGGAGTGCCAAAAACATTCAGTACTTC	CASSYTGSAKNIQYF
-	TRBV28	-	TRBJ2-7	TGTGCCAGCAGACTAAACTACGAGCAGTACTTC	CASRLNYEQYF
-	TRBV18	TRBD2	TRBJ2-7	TGTGCCAGCTCACCCGGGACTAGCGGGGGCCGAGGGAAGCAGTACTTC	CASSPGTSGGRGKQYF
-	TRBV29-1	-	TRBJ1-1	TGCAGCGTTGACAGGGGAAACACTGAAGCTTTCTTT	CSVDRGNTEAFF
-	TRBV13	-	TRBJ2-2	TGTGCCAGCAGCTTCGGTACCGGGACCGTAAACACCGGGGAGCTGTTTTTT	CASSFGTGTVNTGELFF
-	TRBV19	TRBD1	TRBJ1-5	TGTGCCAGTAGTAATACAGGGGCTAATCAGCCCCAGCATTTT	CASSNTGANQPQHF
few	TRBV7-3	-	TRBJ2-2	TGTGCCAGCAGCCCCGATTCTAGGACCACCGGGGAGCTGTTTTTT	CASSPDSRTTGELFF
few	TRBV13	TRBD1	TRBJ2-7	TGTGCCAGCAGCTCCGACAGGGTTTTCCACGAGCAGTACTTC	CASSSDRVFHEQYF
-	TRBV27	TRBD2	TRBJ2-1	TGTGCCAGCAGTCCTCTAGCGGGAGTTAATGAGCAGTTCTTC	CASSPLAGVNEQFF
-	TRBV9	TRBD1	TRBJ1-1	TGTGCCAGCAGCGTAGAGGGGCAGGGGGGAGCTTTCTTT	CASSVEGQGGAFF
-	TRBV7-3	-	TRBJ2-5	TGTGCCAGCAGCCTCAATAAGGGTGGGGGTGAGACCCAGTACTTC	CASSLNKGGGETQYF
once	TRBV9	TRBD1	TRBJ2-5	TGTGCCAGCAGCGCCCTCAGTCCGGGACAGGGAAGGAGGGAAGAGACCCAGTACTTC	CASSALSPGQGRREETQYF
once	TRBV6-5	-	TRBJ1-3	TGTGCCAGCAGTTACCTGGGACCACACTCTGGAAACACCATATATTTT	CASSYLGPHSGNTIYF
-	TRBV5-5	-	TRBJ1-2	TGTGCCAGCAGCCAAATGCAGGGGACCTATGGCTACACCTTC	CASSQMQGTYGYTF